Shown below are 12 T cell receptor beta chains from a single sample sequenced in a study of control samples from healthy donors and cancer patients. Repertoires were generated with immunoSEQ multiplex PCR, while TCRdb's copy carries only in-frame clones and drops some. This sample yields approximately 110,000 clones, of which approximately 90% are seen a single time; 17% belongs to the top ten. Source material: blood. Source of these receptors: a woman in her forties or fifties in good health.

The rearrangement joins TRBV6-2 or TRBV6-3 to TRBJ2-1; unclear D gene. The CDR3 extends over 13 amino acids. Trimming pared 5 bases from V and 3 bases from J, leaving 8 bases between. Germline loops: CDR1 MNHEY, CDR2 SVGEGT. The CDR3 protein is CASSVGNYNEQFF. CDR3 nucleotides: TGTGCCAGCAGTGTAGGGAACTACAATGAGCAGTTCTTC.

This rearrangement joins TRBV7-3 to TRBJ2-5, with a possible D match to TRBD2 (6 bases). Germline values: CDR1 SGHTA, CDR2 FQGTGA. This CDR3 region has 15 residues. V was pared by 5 bases and J by 1 base, with 14 bases between. CDR3 residues: CASSRMGLSQETQYF. CDR3 DNA: TGTGCCAGCAGCCGCATGGGACTTTCCCAAGAGACCCAGTACTTC.

The CDR3 loop is CATSDSADLAKNIQYF. Written as DNA, the CDR3 is TGTGCCACCAGTGATTCTGCTGACCTAGCCAAAAACATTCAGTACTTC. The genes are TRBV24-1 and TRBJ2-4; D gene ambiguous. The CDR3 loop spans 16 amino acids. V was trimmed by 2 bases and J by 0 bases, leaving 10 bases between them. CDR1 and CDR2 (germline): KGHDR, SFDVKD.

This chain uses TRBV5-1 with TRBJ1-4; 9 nucleotides line up with TRBD1. The trim removed 4 bases at V and 10 bases at J, leaving 11 bases unmatched. The CDR3 sequence is 15 residues long. The germline gives CDR1 SGHRS, CDR2 YFSETQ. The CDR3 protein is CASSDKPDRGGKLFF. CDR3 nucleotide sequence: TGCGCCAGCAGCGATAAACCGGACAGGGGCGGAAAACTGTTTTTT.

There are a few counts of this clone. One end of the junction fails to match germline, which may point to a read error. The genes are TRBV15 and TRBJ1-6; the D is unclear. Germline V gene sequence: CDR1 LNHNV, CDR2 YYDKDF (reference sequence). The CDR3 has 14 amino acids. This CDR3 is CASSGSSYNSPLHF. DNA of the CDR3: TGTGCCAGCAGCGGGAGCTCCTATAATTCACCCCTCCACTTT.

This clone was detected only a few times. J is TRBJ1-6 and V is TRBV2; 8 bases are a match to TRBD1. V trimming: 7 bases; J trimming: 7 bases; junction bases outside the gene matches: 6. The CDR3 spans 14 residues. CDR1 SNHLY and CDR2 FYNNEI come from the germline V gene. The CDR3 nucleotides read TGTGCCAGCATGTTGACAGGGGAGAATTCACCCCTCCACTTT. Translated, it gives CASMLTGENSPLHF. Variable domain in full (rest from reference TRBV2 and TRBJ1-6): EPEVTQTPSHQVTQMGQEVILRCVPISNHLYFYWYRQILGQKVEFLVSFYNNEISEKSEIFDDQFSVERPDGSNFTLKIRSTKLEDSAMYFCASMLTGENSPLHFGNGTRLTVT.

V and J are TRBV4-2 and TRBJ2-1; D gene uncertain. Germline CDR1 LGHNA, CDR2 YNFKEQ. V was clipped by 0 bases and J by 10 bases, with 13 bases between them. CDR3 length: 14 residues. DNA of the CDR3: TGTGCCAGCAGCCAAGATCTAGGCACGAGAGAGCAGTTCTTC. Its protein is CASSQDLGTREQFF.

The chain employs TRBV12-3 or TRBV12-4 and TRBJ2-7; D might be TRBD2 (5 bases). V shed 8 bases and J shed 7 bases, with 15 bases lying between them. The CDR3 extends over 12 amino acids. CDR3 DNA: TGTGCCAGCCGTAAAAATGGGGAGGAGCAGTACGTC. This sequence encodes CASRKNGEEQYV.

V is TRBV18 and J is TRBJ1-1; 8 bases fit TRBD1. Unmatched junction bases numbered 8, after V lost 0 bases and J lost 5 bases. The CDR3 runs 16 residues. Germline V gene data show CDR1 as KGHSH and CDR2 as LQKENI. The DNA of the CDR3 is TGTGCCAGCTCACCACCCGATCAAACAGGGGGGACTGAAGCTTTCTTT. Protein sequence: CASSPPDQTGGTEAFF.

J is TRBJ1-5 and V is TRBV6-5; D may be TRBD1 (5 bases). The CDR3 length is 15 residues. V lost 2 bases, J lost 1 base, and 9 bases lay in between. Germline V CDR1 and CDR2: MNHEY, SVGAGI. The DNA for the CDR3 is TGTGCCAGCAGTTACGACAGTGGAAGCAATCAGCCCCAGCATTTT. Protein: CASSYDSGSNQPQHF.

This clone was recorded a few times. This chain uses TRBV13 with TRBJ2-7; 12 bases are a match to TRBD2. The CDR3 spans 12 residues. CDR1 and CDR2 (germline): PRHDT, FYEKMQ (reference sequence). The CDR3 region has the DNA TGTGCCAGCAGCTCACGGACTAGCGGGACGCACGTC. Translated: CASSSRTSGTHV.

V and J are TRBV14 and TRBJ1-1; D is uncertain. Between the trimmed V and J ends, which lost 4 bases and 8 bases, there was a span of 23 bases. The length of the CDR3 is 16 residues. The germline V gene has CDR1 SGHDN and CDR2 FVKESK. The CDR3 is CASSRTSLGRDKEAFF. The CDR3 DNA sequence: TGTGCCAGCAGCCGTACCTCTCTAGGACGGGATAAGGAAGCTTTCTTT.